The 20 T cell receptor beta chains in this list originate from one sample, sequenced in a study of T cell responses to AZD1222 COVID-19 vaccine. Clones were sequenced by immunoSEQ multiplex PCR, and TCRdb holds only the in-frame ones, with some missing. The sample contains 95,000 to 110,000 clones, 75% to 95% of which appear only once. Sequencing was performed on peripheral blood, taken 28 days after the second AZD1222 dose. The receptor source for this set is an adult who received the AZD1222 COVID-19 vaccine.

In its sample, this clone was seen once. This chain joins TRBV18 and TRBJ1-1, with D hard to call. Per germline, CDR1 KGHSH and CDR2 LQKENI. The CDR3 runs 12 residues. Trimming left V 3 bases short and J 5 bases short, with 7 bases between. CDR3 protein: CASSPQGTEAFF. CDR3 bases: TGTGCCAGCTCACCCCAAGGAACTGAAGCTTTCTTT.

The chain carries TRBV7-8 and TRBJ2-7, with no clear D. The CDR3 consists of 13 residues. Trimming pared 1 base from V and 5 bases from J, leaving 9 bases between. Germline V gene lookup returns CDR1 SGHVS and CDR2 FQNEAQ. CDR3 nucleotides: TGTGCCAGCAGCTTAGGGGGTGTGAACGAGCAGTACTTC. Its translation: CASSLGGVNEQYF.

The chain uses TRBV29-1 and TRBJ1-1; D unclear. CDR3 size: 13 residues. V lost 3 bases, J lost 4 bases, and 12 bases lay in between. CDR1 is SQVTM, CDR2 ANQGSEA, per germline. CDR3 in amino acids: CSVEYGEVTEAFF. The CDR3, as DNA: TGCAGCGTTGAGTACGGGGAAGTCACTGAAGCTTTCTTT.

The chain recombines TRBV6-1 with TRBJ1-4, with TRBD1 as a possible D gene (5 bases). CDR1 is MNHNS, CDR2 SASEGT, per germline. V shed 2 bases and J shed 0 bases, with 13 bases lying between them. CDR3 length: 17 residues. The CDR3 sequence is CASSEFPGAATNEKLFF. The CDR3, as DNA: TGTGCCAGCAGTGAATTTCCCGGGGCCGCAACTAATGAAAAACTGTTTTTT.

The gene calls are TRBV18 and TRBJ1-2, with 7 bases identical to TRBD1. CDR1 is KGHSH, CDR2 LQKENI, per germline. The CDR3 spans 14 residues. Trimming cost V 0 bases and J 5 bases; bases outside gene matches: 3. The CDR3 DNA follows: TGTGCCAGCTCACCACCCGGGACAGTATATGGCTACACCTTC. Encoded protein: CASSPPGTVYGYTF.

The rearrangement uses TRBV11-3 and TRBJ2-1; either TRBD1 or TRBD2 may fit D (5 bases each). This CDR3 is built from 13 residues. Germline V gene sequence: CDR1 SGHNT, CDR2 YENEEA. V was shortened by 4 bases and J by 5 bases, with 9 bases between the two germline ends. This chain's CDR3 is CASSWDRHNEQFF. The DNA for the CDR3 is TGTGCCAGCAGCTGGGACCGCCACAATGAGCAGTTCTTC.

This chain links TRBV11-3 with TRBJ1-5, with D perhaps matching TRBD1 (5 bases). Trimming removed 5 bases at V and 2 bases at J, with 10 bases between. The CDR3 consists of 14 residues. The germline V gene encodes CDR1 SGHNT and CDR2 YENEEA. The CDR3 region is CASSSGACNQPQHF. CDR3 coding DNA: TGTGCCAGCAGCAGCGGGGCATGCAATCAGCCCCAGCATTTT.

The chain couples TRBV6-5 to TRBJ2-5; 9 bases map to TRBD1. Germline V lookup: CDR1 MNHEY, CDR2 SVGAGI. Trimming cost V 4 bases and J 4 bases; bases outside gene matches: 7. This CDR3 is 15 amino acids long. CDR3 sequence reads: CASSSPGQGSETQYF. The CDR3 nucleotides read TGTGCCAGCAGTTCGCCGGGACAGGGTTCAGAGACCCAGTACTTC.

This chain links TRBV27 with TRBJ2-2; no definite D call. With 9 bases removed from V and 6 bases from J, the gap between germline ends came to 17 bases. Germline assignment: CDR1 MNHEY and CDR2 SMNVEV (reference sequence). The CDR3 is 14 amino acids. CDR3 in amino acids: CASRTAERAGELFF. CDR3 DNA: TGTGCCAGTCGGACCGCCGAACGGGCCGGGGAGCTGTTTTTT.

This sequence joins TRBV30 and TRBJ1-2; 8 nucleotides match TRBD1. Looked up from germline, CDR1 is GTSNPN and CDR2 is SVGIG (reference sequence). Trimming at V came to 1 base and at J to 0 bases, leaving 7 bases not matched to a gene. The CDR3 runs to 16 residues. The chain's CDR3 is CAWSDRQGLTNYGYTF. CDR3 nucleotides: TGTGCCTGGAGTGATCGACAGGGGCTTACTAACTATGGCTACACCTTC. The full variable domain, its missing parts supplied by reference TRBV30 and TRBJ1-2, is SQTIHQWPATLVQPVGSPLSLECTVEGTSNPNLYWYRQAAGRGLQLLFYSVGIGQISSEVPQNLSASRPQDRQFILSSKKLLLSDSGFYLCAWSDRQGLTNYGYTFGSGTRLTVV.

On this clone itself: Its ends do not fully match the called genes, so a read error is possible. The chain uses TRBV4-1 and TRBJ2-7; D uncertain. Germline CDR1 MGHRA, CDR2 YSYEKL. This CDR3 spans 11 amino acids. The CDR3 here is CASSLNGEVSF. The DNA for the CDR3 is TGCGCCAGCAGCCTAAACGGTGAAGTCAGCTTC.

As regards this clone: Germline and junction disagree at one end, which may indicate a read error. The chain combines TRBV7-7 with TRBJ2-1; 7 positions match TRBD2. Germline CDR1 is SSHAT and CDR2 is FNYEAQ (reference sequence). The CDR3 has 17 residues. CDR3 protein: CASSARSSGPYYNEQFF. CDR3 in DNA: TGTGCTAGCAGCGCGCGGTCTAGCGGCCCTTACTACAATGAGCAGTTCTTC.

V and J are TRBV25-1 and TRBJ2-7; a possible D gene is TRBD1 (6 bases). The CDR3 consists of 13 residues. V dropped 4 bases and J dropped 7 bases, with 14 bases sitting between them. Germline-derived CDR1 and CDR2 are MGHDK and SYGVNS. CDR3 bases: TGTGCCAGCAGTGGAACAGGGTCTAGGGAGCAGTACTTC. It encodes CASSGTGSREQYF.

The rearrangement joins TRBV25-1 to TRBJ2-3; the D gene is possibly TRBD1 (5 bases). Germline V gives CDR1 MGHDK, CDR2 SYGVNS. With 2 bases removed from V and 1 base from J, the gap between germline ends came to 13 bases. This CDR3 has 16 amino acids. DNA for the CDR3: TGTGCCAGCAGTGAAGGATTGGGGCCCCGCACAGATACGCAGTATTTT. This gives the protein CASSEGLGPRTDTQYF.

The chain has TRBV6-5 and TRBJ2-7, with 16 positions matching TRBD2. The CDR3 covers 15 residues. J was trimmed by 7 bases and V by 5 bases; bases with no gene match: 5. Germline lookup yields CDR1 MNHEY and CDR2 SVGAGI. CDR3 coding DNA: TGTGCCAGCAGTCCGGGACTAGCGGGAGGGCAAGAGCAGTACTTC. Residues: CASSPGLAGGQEQYF.

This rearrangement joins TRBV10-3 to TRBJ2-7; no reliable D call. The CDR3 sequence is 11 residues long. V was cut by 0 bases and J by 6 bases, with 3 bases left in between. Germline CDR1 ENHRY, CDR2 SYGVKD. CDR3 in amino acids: CAISESVEQYF. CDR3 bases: TGTGCCATCAGTGAGTCTGTCGAGCAGTACTTC.

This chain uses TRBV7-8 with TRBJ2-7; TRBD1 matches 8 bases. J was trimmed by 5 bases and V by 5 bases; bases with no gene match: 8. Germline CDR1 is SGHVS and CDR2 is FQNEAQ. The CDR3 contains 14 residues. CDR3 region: CASSRDRGDHEQYF. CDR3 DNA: TGTGCCAGCAGCCGAGACAGGGGTGACCACGAGCAGTACTTC.

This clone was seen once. Written as DNA, the CDR3 is TGTGCCAGCAGCCCCCGGGGCCCTCTAGTGCGGGGAAACACCATATATTTT. It encodes CASSPRGPLVRGNTIYF. The V gene is TRBV28, the J gene TRBJ1-3, with D possibly matching TRBD1 (5 bases). The V end lost 6 bases, the J end lost 4 bases, and 22 bases lay between the germline ends. Germline-derived CDR1 and CDR2 are MDHEN and SYDVKM. The CDR3 has 17 amino acids.

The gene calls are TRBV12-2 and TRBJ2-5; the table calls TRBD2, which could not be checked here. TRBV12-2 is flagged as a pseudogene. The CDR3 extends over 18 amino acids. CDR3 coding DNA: TGTGCAAGTCGCTTAGCCGGACTAGCGGTTAAGTACCAAGAGACCCAGTACTTC. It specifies CASRLAGLAVKYQETQYF.

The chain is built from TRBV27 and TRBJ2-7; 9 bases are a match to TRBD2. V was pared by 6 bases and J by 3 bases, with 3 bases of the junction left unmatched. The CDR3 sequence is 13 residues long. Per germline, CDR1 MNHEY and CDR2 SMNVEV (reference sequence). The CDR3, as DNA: TGTGCCAGCAGGGCTAGCGGGGACTACGAGCAGTACTTC. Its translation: CASRASGDYEQYF.